These 8 T cell receptor beta chains were sequenced from one sample in a study of shared clonotypes between healthy human individuals. Sequenced by immunoSEQ multiplex PCR; TCRdb stores in-frame clones only, minus some. Of roughly 2 million clones in the sample, more than 90% are singletons; the top ten hold roughly 0.13%. Sequencing was performed on naive CD4+ T cells sorted from blood. Subset denoted: CD45RA+ positively selected. These receptors came from a young man in good health.

The chain employs TRBV27 and TRBJ1-2; 7 bases match TRBD1. CDR1 is MNHEY, CDR2 SMNVEV, per germline (reference sequence). V was clipped by 4 bases and J by 5 bases; unmatched bases: 7. The CDR3 spans 14 residues. This CDR3 is CASSSAGGTYGYTF. The DNA for the CDR3 is TGTGCCAGCAGTTCCGCAGGGGGAACATATGGCTACACCTTC.

The chain is built from TRBV7-2 and TRBJ2-1; D is possibly TRBD2 (6 bases). V gave up 0 bases and J gave up 2 bases, with 11 bases separating them. This CDR3 is built from 16 residues. CDR1 SGHTA and CDR2 FQGNSA come from the germline V gene. In DNA form, the CDR3 reads TGTGCCAGCAGCTTAGCGCTCTCGGGAGCCTACAATGAGCAGTTCTTC. Amino acids: CASSLALSGAYNEQFF. Filled out from reference TRBV7-2 and TRBJ2-1, the complete variable domain reads GAGVSQSPSNKVTEKGKDVELRCDPISGHTALYWYRQSLGQGLEFLIYFQGNSAPDKSGLPSDRFSAERTGGSVSTLTIQRTQQEDSAVYLCASSLALSGAYNEQFFGPGTRLTVL.

V usage is TRBV2 and J usage is TRBJ2-3, with 13 bases matching TRBD2. Germline lookup yields CDR1 SNHLY and CDR2 FYNNEI. The CDR3 contains 16 residues. V lost 3 bases to trimming and J lost 1 base; unmatched junction nucleotides: 1. DNA for the CDR3: TGTGCCAGCAGTGATGGACTAGCGGGAGGCACAGATACGCAGTATTTT. Translating gives CASSDGLAGGTDTQYF.

The rearrangement uses TRBV7-2 and TRBJ1-1; unclear D gene. This CDR3 contains 13 residues. Germline values: CDR1 SGHTA, CDR2 FQGNSA. Trimming took off 7 bases at V and 6 bases at J, with 15 bases between the two ends. CDR3: CASNAGWVSEAFF. CDR3 nucleotides: TGTGCCAGCAACGCAGGTTGGGTCTCTGAAGCTTTCTTT. Full variable domain (rest looked up from reference TRBV7-2 and TRBJ1-1): GAGVSQSPSNKVTEKGKDVELRCDPISGHTALYWYRQSLGQGLEFLIYFQGNSAPDKSGLPSDRFSAERTGGSVSTLTIQRTQQEDSAVYLCASNAGWVSEAFFGQGTRLTVV.

The chain recombines TRBV7-9 with TRBJ2-1; TRBD2 agrees at 14 bases. The germline CDR1 and CDR2 sequences are SEHNR and FQNEAQ (reference sequence). V was pared by 4 bases and J by 7 bases, with 6 bases of the junction left unmatched. The CDR3 has 16 amino acids. CDR3 DNA: TGTGCCAGCAGCTCTGGGACTAGCGGGAGTCGGAATGAGCAGTTCTTC. It is translated as CASSSGTSGSRNEQFF. Full variable domain (remainder filled in from reference TRBV7-9 and TRBJ2-1): DTGVSQNPRHKITKRGQNVTFRCDPISEHNRLYWYRQTLGQGPEFLTYFQNEAQLEKSRLLSDRFSAERPKGSFSTLEIQRTEQGDSAMYLCASSSGTSGSRNEQFFGPGTRLTVL.

This clone has only one observation. This chain links TRBV5-1 with TRBJ1-2; unclear D gene. Germline V gives CDR1 SGHRS, CDR2 YFSETQ. The CDR3 contains 14 residues. The V end was cut by 4 bases, the J end by 7 bases, with 17 bases between. CDR3 in amino acids: CASSPEGRLAGYTF. The CDR3 nucleotides read TGCGCCAGCAGCCCCGAAGGGCGGTTGGCTGGCTACACCTTC.

As regards this clone: Other DNA sequences in the same sample also yield this CDR3. This sequence joins TRBV15 and TRBJ2-7; D gene ambiguous. V was pared by 0 bases and J by 3 bases, with 9 bases between. From germline, CDR1 is LNHNV and CDR2 YYDKDF (reference sequence). This CDR3 has 14 amino acids. CDR3 DNA sequence: TGTGCCACCAGCAGAGACCCCGGCGGCTACGAGCAGTACTTC. Translating it yields CATSRDPGGYEQYF. Supplemented by reference TRBV15 and TRBJ2-7, the full variable domain reads DAMVIQNPRYQVTQFGKPVTLSCSQTLNHNVMYWYQQKSSQAPKLLFHYYDKDFNNEADTPDNFQSRRPNTSFCFLDIRSPGLGDTAMYLCATSRDPGGYEQYFGPGTRLTVT.

J is TRBJ1-6 and V is TRBV7-8; 11 bases map to TRBD1. With 6 bases clipped from V and 3 bases from J, the junction kept 4 bases outside the gene matches. Germline CDR1 reads SGHVS; CDR2 reads FQNEAQ. CDR3 length: 16 residues. CDR3 coding DNA: TGTGCCAGCAGTTCGGACAGGGGGCTCTATAATTCACCCCTCCACTTT. It encodes CASSSDRGLYNSPLHF. The variable domain in full, completed from reference TRBV7-8 and TRBJ1-6, reads GAGVSQSPRYKVAKRGQDVALRCDPISGHVSLFWYQQALGQGPEFLTYFQNEAQLDKSGLPSDRFFAERPEGSVSTLKIQRTQQEDSAVYLCASSSDRGLYNSPLHFGNGTRLTVT.